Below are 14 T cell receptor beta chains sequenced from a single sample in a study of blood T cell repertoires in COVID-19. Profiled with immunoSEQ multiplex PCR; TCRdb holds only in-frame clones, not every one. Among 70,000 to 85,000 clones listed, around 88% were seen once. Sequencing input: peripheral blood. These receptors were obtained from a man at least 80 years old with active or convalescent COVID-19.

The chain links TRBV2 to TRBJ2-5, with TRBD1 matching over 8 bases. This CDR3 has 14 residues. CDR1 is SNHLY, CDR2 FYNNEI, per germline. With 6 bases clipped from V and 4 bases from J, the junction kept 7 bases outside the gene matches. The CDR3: CASSQDRVAETQYF. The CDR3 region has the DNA TGTGCCAGCAGCCAGGACAGGGTTGCAGAGACCCAGTACTTC. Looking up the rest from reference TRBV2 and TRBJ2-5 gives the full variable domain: EPEVTQTPSHQVTQMGQEVILRCVPISNHLYFYWYRQILGQKVEFLVSFYNNEISEKSEIFDDQFSVERPDGSNFTLKIRSTKLEDSAMYFCASSQDRVAETQYFGPGTRLLVL.

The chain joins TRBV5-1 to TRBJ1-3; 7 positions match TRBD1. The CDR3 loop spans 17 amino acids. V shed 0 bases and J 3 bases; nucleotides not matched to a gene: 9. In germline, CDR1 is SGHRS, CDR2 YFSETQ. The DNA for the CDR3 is TGCGCCAGCAGCTTGGCTCAGACAGGGTTGGGTGGAAACACCATATATTTT. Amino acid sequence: CASSLAQTGLGGNTIYF.

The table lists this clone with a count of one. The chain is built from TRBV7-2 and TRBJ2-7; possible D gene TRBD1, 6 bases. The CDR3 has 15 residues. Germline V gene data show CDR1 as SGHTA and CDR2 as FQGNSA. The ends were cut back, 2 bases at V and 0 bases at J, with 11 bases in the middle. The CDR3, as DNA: TGTGCCAGCAGCTTAAATGGACAGTTCTCCTACGAGCAGTACTTC. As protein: CASSLNGQFSYEQYF.

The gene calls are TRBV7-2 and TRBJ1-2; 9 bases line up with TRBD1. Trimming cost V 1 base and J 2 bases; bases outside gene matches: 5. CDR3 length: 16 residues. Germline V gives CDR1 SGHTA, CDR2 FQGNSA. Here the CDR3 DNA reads TGTGCCAGCAGCTTAGACACAGGGGGCGCCAACTATGGCTACACCTTC. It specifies CASSLDTGGANYGYTF.

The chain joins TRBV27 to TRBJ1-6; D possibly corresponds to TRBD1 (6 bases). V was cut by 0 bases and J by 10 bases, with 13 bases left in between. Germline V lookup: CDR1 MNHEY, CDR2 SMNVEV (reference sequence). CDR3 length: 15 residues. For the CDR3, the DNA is TGTGCCAGCAGTTTATCGGACAGCCTAGGATCACCCCTCCACTTT. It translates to CASSLSDSLGSPLHF.

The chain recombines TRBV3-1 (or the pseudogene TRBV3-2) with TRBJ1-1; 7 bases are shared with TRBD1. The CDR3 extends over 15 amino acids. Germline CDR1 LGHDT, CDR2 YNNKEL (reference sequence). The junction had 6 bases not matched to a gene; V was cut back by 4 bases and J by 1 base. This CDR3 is CASSLRQGGNTEAFF. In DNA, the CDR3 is TGTGCCAGCAGCCTTCGACAGGGAGGGAACACTGAAGCTTTCTTT.

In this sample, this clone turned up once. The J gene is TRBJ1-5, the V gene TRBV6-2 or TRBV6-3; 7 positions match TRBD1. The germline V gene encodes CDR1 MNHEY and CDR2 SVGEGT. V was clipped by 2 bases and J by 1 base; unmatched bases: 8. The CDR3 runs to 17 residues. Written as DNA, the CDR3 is TGTGCCAGCAGTTACCGACAGGGTGAAATGAGCAATCAGCCCCAGCATTTT. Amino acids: CASSYRQGEMSNQPQHF.

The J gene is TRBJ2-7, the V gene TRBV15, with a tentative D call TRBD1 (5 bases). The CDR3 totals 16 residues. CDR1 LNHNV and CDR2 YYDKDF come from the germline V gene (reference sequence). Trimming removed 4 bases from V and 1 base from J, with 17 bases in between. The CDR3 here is CATSNPGTGHSYEQYF. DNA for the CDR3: TGTGCCACCAGCAACCCCGGAACAGGACATTCCTACGAGCAGTACTTC.

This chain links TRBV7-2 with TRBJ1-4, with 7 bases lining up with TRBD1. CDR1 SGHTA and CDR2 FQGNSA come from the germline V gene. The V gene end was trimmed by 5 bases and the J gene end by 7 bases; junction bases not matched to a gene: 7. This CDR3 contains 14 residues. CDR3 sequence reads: CASSRQGSSEKLFF. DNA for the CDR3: TGTGCCAGCAGCAGACAGGGATCTAGTGAAAAACTGTTTTTT.

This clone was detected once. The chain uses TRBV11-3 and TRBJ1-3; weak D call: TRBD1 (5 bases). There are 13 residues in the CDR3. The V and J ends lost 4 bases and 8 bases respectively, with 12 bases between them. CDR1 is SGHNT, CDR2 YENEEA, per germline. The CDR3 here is CASSSSSGDTIYF. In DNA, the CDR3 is TGTGCCAGCAGCTCCTCATCGGGGGACACCATATATTTT.

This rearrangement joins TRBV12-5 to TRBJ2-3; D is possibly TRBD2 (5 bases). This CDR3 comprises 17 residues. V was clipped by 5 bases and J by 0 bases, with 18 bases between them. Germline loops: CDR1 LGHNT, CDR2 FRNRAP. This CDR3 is CASGPLLTRTSTDTQYF. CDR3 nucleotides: TGTGCTAGTGGTCCCCTTCTAACCAGGACTAGCACAGATACGCAGTATTTT.

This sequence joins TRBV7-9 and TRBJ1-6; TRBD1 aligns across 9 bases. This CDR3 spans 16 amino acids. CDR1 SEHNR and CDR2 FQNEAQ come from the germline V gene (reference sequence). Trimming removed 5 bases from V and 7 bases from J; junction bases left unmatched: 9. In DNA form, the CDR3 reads TGTGCCAGCAGCCCAGCGGGACAGGGCACCAATTCACCCCTCCACTTT. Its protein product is CASSPAGQGTNSPLHF.

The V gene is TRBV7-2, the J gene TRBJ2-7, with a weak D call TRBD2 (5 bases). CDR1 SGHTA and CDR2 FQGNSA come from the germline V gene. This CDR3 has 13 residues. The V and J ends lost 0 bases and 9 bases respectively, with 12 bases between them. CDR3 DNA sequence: TGTGCCAGCAGCTTAGCTCGCGAGGACTGGCAGTACTTC. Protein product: CASSLAREDWQYF.

The CDR3 DNA reads TGCGCCAGCAGCGGCCGGACTAGCGGTAGCTCCTACGAGCAGTACTTC. Translated, it gives CASSGRTSGSSYEQYF. The chain links TRBV4-1 to TRBJ2-7, with 10 bases identical to TRBD2. The trim removed 5 bases at V and 0 bases at J, leaving 7 bases unmatched. This CDR3 is built from 16 residues. Germline CDR1 and CDR2: MGHRA and YSYEKL.